This TCR beta chain was profiled in a study of blood T cell repertoires in COVID-19. For the study at large: PBMCs, B-cell-depleted T cells, or T cells were the source of the cDNA or gDNA that made up the material.

Sequencing used immunoSEQ multiplex PCR; TCRdb keeps in-frame clones, though not all of them. The sample consists of 350,000 to 500,000 clones, 88% of them appearing once. Trimming removed 0 bases at V and 6 bases at J, with 17 bases between. CDR1 and CDR2 (germline): SGHRS, YFSETQ. The CDR3 covers 16 residues. The chain recombines TRBV5-1 with TRBJ2-3; perhaps TRBD1 as D (6 bases). The sequence was collected from a woman aged 18-29 years who had been exposed to COVID-19. Source material: PBMCs or T cells enriched from blood (not recorded which). In nucleotides, the CDR3 is TGCGCCAGCAGCTTGGGCCACGGGCTTCAGGGGGATACGCAGTATTTT. This encodes CASSLGHGLQGDTQYF. The whole variable domain, filled in from reference TRBV5-1 and TRBJ2-3, reads KAGVTQTPRYLIKTRGQQVTLSCSPISGHRSVSWYQQTPGQGLQFLFEYFSETQRNKGNFPGRFSGRQFSNSRSEMNVSTLELGDSALYLCASSLGHGLQGDTQYFGPGTRLTVL.